These 19 T cell receptor beta chains originate from one sample sequenced in a study of CD8+CD57+ T cells in acquired aplastic anemia. The use of genomic DNA as template underpinned the TCR beta VDJ and CDR3 profiling. TCRdb redid the calling of the reads with MiXCR, one entry per CDR3 protein. Of 150,000 or so distinct CDR3 sequences listed, approximately 52% are singletons. The patients chosen for sequencing had shown expansion of CD8+CD57+ cells (detected by flow cytometry). The source material was sorted CD4+, CD8+, or CD8+CD57+ T cells (not recorded which) from PBMCs. The receptor set was obtained from a human donor with aplastic anemia.

The CDR3 loop reads CASSPTTGGDSPLHF. The DNA of the CDR3 is TGTGCCAGCAGCCCAACTACAGGGGGGGATTCACCCCTCCACTTT. The V call is TRBV5-6, the J call TRBJ1-6; 8 bases fit TRBD1. Germline CDR1 reads SGHDT; CDR2 reads YYEEEE. The junction had 8 bases not matched to a gene; V was cut back by 4 bases and J by 8 bases. This CDR3 has 15 residues.

In its sample, this clonotype was seen once. The V call is TRBV10-1, the J call TRBJ2-1; no clear D gene. Germline V gene sequence: CDR1 WNHNN, CDR2 SYGVQD (reference sequence). V lost 10 bases to trimming and J lost 6 bases, with 19 bases between them. The CDR3 has 14 amino acids. CDR3 in DNA: TGCGCCACCAAGGACCCGAGTTCTGCCAATGAGCAGTTCTTC. This codes for CATKDPSSANEQFF.

V usage is TRBV2 and J usage is TRBJ1-2; possibly TRBD1 for D (5 bases). Per germline, CDR1 SNHLY and CDR2 FYNNEI. The CDR3 has 13 amino acids. V was shortened by 3 bases and J by 2 bases, with 7 bases between the two germline ends. CDR3 DNA: TGTGCCAGCAGTGACTCAGGGAACTATGGCTACACCTTC. This translates into CASSDSGNYGYTF.

This clonotype has just a few counts. This could be a read error, since a much larger clone is one nucleotide away. CDR3 sequence reads: CACSATAF. CDR3 in DNA: TGTGCCTGCAGCGCGACAGCCTTC. This sequence joins TRBV9 and TRBJ2-1; possible D gene TRBD1, 5 bases. This CDR3 comprises 8 residues. Germline V gene lookup returns CDR1 SGDLS and CDR2 YYNGEE.

This clonotype was observed many times. The chain is built from TRBV11-1 and TRBJ2-1, with 8 bases matching TRBD1. V was pared by 4 bases and J by 10 bases, with 15 bases of the junction left unmatched. CDR3 length: 16 residues. Germline assignment: CDR1 SGHAT and CDR2 FQDESV (reference sequence). The CDR3 spells CASSSPSDRDLLEQFF. DNA for the CDR3: TGTGCCAGCAGCTCCCCCTCGGACAGGGATTTGTTAGAGCAGTTCTTC.

This clonotype has at least ten counts. J is TRBJ2-1 and V is TRBV19; 12 nucleotides match TRBD2. CDR1 is LNHDA and CDR2 is SQIVND in the germline V gene (reference sequence). Trimming took 10 bases from V and 1 from J; bases not matched to a gene: 5. The CDR3 has 15 amino acids. The CDR3 nucleotides are TGTGCCACCGCTCTAGCGGGGGGGTCCTACAATGAGCAGTTCTTC. Translating it yields CATALAGGSYNEQFF.

For the CDR3, the DNA is TGTGCCAGCAGCCCAAGTTCGGGGCGGGAGGCCTTCCCCCCCTACGAGCAGTACTTC. As protein: CASSPSSGREAFPPYEQYF. This chain links TRBV2 with TRBJ2-7; TRBD2 matches at 8 bases. V shed 6 bases and J 2 bases; nucleotides not matched to a gene: 21. The CDR3 is 19 residues long. The germline V gene has CDR1 SNHLY and CDR2 FYNNEI.

This clonotype was seen repeatedly, ten times or more. DNA of the CDR3: TGTGCCAGCAGCCACTGGGACAGGGTGGTTGAAAAACTGTTTTTT. This gives the protein CASSHWDRVVEKLFF. The chain employs TRBV7-8 and TRBJ1-4, with 9 positions matching TRBD1. This CDR3 has 15 amino acids. With 5 bases clipped from V and 7 bases from J, the junction kept 8 bases outside the gene matches. CDR1 SGHVS and CDR2 FQNEAQ come from the germline V gene.

V and J are TRBV2 and TRBJ1-2; D gene uncertain. Germline CDR1 reads SNHLY; CDR2 reads FYNNEI. The CDR3 sequence is 14 residues long. Trimming cost V 2 bases and J 8 bases, with 15 bases left between them. This CDR3 reads CASSEKDDGRGYTF. The CDR3 bases are TGTGCCAGCAGTGAAAAGGACGACGGGAGAGGCTACACCTTC. The full variable domain, completed using reference TRBV2 and TRBJ1-2, is EPEVTQTPSHQVTQMGQEVILRCVPISNHLYFYWYRQILGQKVEFLVSFYNNEISEKSEIFDDQFSVERPDGSNFTLKIRSTKLEDSAMYFCASSEKDDGRGYTFGSGTRLTVV.

This sequence joins TRBV29-1 and TRBJ1-2; D possibly corresponds to TRBD1 (6 bases). Germline-derived CDR1 and CDR2 are SQVTM and ANQGSEA. The CDR3 runs to 14 residues. Trimming pared 2 bases from V and 3 bases from J, leaving 13 bases between. Here the CDR3 DNA reads TGCAGCGTTGAAAGGGCAGGGGTGGACTATGGCTACACCTTC. It yields the protein CSVERAGVDYGYTF. Together with reference TRBV29-1 and TRBJ1-2, the CDR3 gives the full variable domain: SAVISQKPSRDICQRGTSLTIQCQVDSQVTMMFWYRQQPGQSLTLIATANQGSEATYESGFVIDKFPISRPNLTFSTLTVSNMSPEDSSIYLCSVERAGVDYGYTFGSGTRLTVV.

The chain employs TRBV2 and TRBJ1-2, with a tentative D call TRBD1 (5 bases). Germline V lookup: CDR1 SNHLY, CDR2 FYNNEI. The CDR3 runs 18 residues. With 9 bases removed from V and 0 bases from J, the gap between germline ends came to 26 bases. The CDR3 nucleotides are TGTGCCAGTTTTAAAGGGGCGGGACGGATGATAGCTAACTATGGCTACACCTTC. Translating gives CASFKGAGRMIANYGYTF.

The chain recombines TRBV7-3 with TRBJ2-5; 7 bases line up with TRBD1. The CDR3 has 14 residues. Germline V gene lookup returns CDR1 SGHTA and CDR2 FQGTGA. V lost 4 bases and J lost 1; bases outside the gene matches: 3. In DNA form, the CDR3 reads TGTGCCAGCAGCTCACAGGGGATCCAAGAGACCCAGTACTTC. Translation gives CASSSQGIQETQYF.

The rearrangement joins TRBV2 to TRBJ1-5; no clear D gene. V lost 3 bases to trimming and J lost 7 bases, with 10 bases between them. The CDR3 consists of 13 residues. Germline V gene lookup returns CDR1 SNHLY and CDR2 FYNNEI. CDR3 DNA: TGTGCCAGCAGTGAGCCTCCCGGGCAGCCCCAGCATTTT. Translating gives CASSEPPGQPQHF.

This clonotype appeared a few times. V gene TRBV25-1 combines with J gene TRBJ2-3; TRBD2 matches 11 bases. This CDR3 spans 15 amino acids. V lost 5 bases, J lost 2 bases, and 3 bases stayed unmatched. Per germline, CDR1 MGHDK and CDR2 SYGVNS. CDR3 in DNA: TGTGCCAGCAGTACTAGCGGGGGAGTCACAGATACGCAGTATTTT. Amino acid sequence: CASSTSGGVTDTQYF.

V is TRBV20-1 and J is TRBJ1-1; D is possibly TRBD1 (5 bases). The ends were cut back, 0 bases at V and 5 bases at J, with 16 bases in the middle. The CDR3 has 15 amino acids. Germline values: CDR1 DFQATT, CDR2 SNEGSKA (reference sequence). The CDR3 is CSARDYALGETEAFF. The DNA of the CDR3 is TGCAGTGCTAGAGATTACGCGCTAGGGGAGACTGAAGCTTTCTTT.

This clonotype was counted ten times or more. The chain couples TRBV25-1 to TRBJ2-7; D may be TRBD1 or TRBD2 (5 bases each). Germline V CDR1 and CDR2: MGHDK, SYGVNS. The CDR3 runs to 14 residues. V lost 5 bases to trimming and J lost 3 bases, with 14 bases between them. This CDR3 reads CASSKAGTVYEQYF. The CDR3 DNA reads TGTGCCAGCAGTAAAGCCGGGACCGTCTACGAGCAGTACTTC.

This clonotype was seen a handful of times. One base away lies a much larger clone, so this may be a sequencing read error. The V gene is TRBV5-1, the J gene TRBJ2-1, with a tentative D call TRBD1 (6 bases). The CDR3 consists of 16 residues. Germline assignment: CDR1 SGHRS and CDR2 YFSETQ. The V end lost 3 bases, the J end lost 1 base, and 14 bases lay between the germline ends. In DNA, the CDR3 is TGCGCCAGCAGCTCGGACGGACAGCTATCCTACAATGAGCAGTTCTTC. It codes for CASSSDGQLSYNEQFF.

The chain combines TRBV19 with TRBJ2-5; D is unclear. Trimming stripped 8 bases from V and 2 bases from J, with 6 bases between. The CDR3 length is 11 residues. CDR1 LNHDA and CDR2 SQIVND come from the germline V gene (reference sequence). The CDR3 reads CASGFQETQYF. The CDR3 nucleotides are TGTGCCAGTGGATTTCAAGAGACCCAGTACTTC.

A single count supports this clonotype. The junction departs from the called germline gene at one end, perhaps through a read error. The rearrangement joins TRBV7-9 to TRBJ1-1; D not certain. CDR1 and CDR2 from the germline V gene are SEHNR and FQNEAQ (reference sequence). The CDR3 is made up of 13 amino acids. DNA for the CDR3: TGTGCCAGCAGCTTTTACGCAAACAATGAAGCTTTCTTT. Translated: CASSFYANNEAFF.